What follows are 4 T cell receptor beta chains derived from one specimen sequenced in a study of T cell responses to AZD1222 COVID-19 vaccine. Profiling relied on immunoSEQ multiplex PCR, and the TCRdb table lists in-frame clones only, not all of them. The repertoire has roughly 84,000 clones, roughly 88% of them found once; the top ten carry 12%. The sequencing used peripheral blood, collected 28 days after the second AZD1222 dose. The receptor set was obtained from an adult who received the AZD1222 COVID-19 vaccine.

This clone has only one observation. The rearrangement uses TRBV11-3 and TRBJ2-1; 9 bases match TRBD2. Losses at the gene ends were 1 base for V and 5 bases for J; bases not matched to a gene: 3. Germline values: CDR1 SGHNT, CDR2 YENEEA. There are 15 residues in the CDR3. The CDR3 DNA is TGTGCCAGCAGCTTAGGCGGGGGGGCCCACAATGAGCAGTTCTTC. It translates to CASSLGGGAHNEQFF.

The gene calls are TRBV28 and TRBJ2-1, with a tentative D call TRBD2 (5 bases). This CDR3 contains 16 residues. CDR1 and CDR2 from the germline V gene are MDHEN and SYDVKM. V lost 6 bases to trimming and J lost 6 bases, with 21 bases between them. CDR3 residues: CASSSRAAPLSNEQFF. In DNA, the CDR3 is TGTGCCAGCAGCAGCCGAGCGGCCCCCTTAAGCAATGAGCAGTTCTTC. The full variable domain, completed using reference TRBV28 and TRBJ2-1, is DVKVTQSSRYLVKRTGEKVFLECVQDMDHENMFWYRQDPGLGLRLIYFSYDVKMKEKGDIPEGYSVSREKKERFSLILESASTNQTSMYLCASSSRAAPLSNEQFFGPGTRLTVL.

This chain connects TRBV5-1 to TRBJ1-5, with TRBD1 matching over 7 bases. The CDR3 spans 13 residues. Losses at the gene ends were 4 bases for V and 6 bases for J; bases not matched to a gene: 4. CDR1 is SGHRS and CDR2 is YFSETQ in the germline V gene. In DNA, the CDR3 is TGCGCCAGCAGCCCACAGGGGTTTCAGCCCCAGCATTTT. The encoded protein is CASSPQGFQPQHF.

The CDR3 loop is CASTLSEGYTGELFF. In DNA, the CDR3 is TGCGCCAGCACCCTCTCCGAGGGGTACACCGGGGAGCTGTTTTTT. This sequence joins TRBV5-1 and TRBJ2-2; the D gene could be TRBD1 or TRBD2 (5 bases each). CDR3 size: 15 residues. The germline gives CDR1 SGHRS, CDR2 YFSETQ. V was shortened by 6 bases and J by 3 bases, with 15 bases between the two germline ends.